Below are 12 T cell receptor beta chains sequenced from a single sample in a study of OX40 agonist ivuxolimab in advanced cancers. TCRdb keeps only in-frame clones here, not all; method: immunoSEQ multiplex PCR. The table has some 100,000 clones, roughly 90% seen once. The material sequenced was CD4+ or CD8+ T cells sorted from blood, taken in a trial of the OX40 agonist ivuxolimab. These receptors were taken from an adult with an advanced solid tumor such as melanoma, head and neck, liver or kidney cancer.

The sample holds one count of this clone. The V and J genes are TRBV5-1 and TRBJ2-1; D possibly matches TRBD1 or TRBD2 (5 bases each). Germline-derived CDR1 and CDR2 are SGHRS and YFSETQ. Trimming stripped 0 bases from V and 6 bases from J, with 7 bases between. This CDR3 is built from 13 residues. In DNA, the CDR3 is TGCGCCAGCAGCTTGGTCGGGGCCAATGAGCAGTTCTTC. It translates to CASSLVGANEQFF.

The chain recombines TRBV11-2 with TRBJ2-2, with a tentative D call TRBD1 (5 bases). CDR1 is SGHAT and CDR2 is FQNNGV in the germline V gene. Trimming removed 5 bases from V and 5 bases from J, with 12 bases in between. The CDR3 is 14 residues long. CDR3 in DNA: TGTGCCAGCAGCCTCAGGGCTGTTACCGGGGAGCTGTTTTTT. Translating gives CASSLRAVTGELFF.

The gene calls are TRBV19 and TRBJ1-1, with D unclear. The CDR3 loop spans 14 amino acids. Germline CDR1 reads LNHDA; CDR2 reads SQIVND (reference sequence). The V end lost 4 bases, the J end lost 1 base, and 10 bases lay between the germline ends. DNA for the CDR3: TGTGCCAGTAGTACCGTGGCGGGGAACACTGAAGCTTTCTTT. Translating gives CASSTVAGNTEAFF.

The rearrangement uses TRBV29-1 and TRBJ2-7; maybe TRBD2 (6 bases). V shed 0 bases and J shed 9 bases, with 12 bases lying between them. Looked up from germline, CDR1 is SQVTM and CDR2 is ANQGSEA. This CDR3 is built from 12 residues. This CDR3 is CSVEEGGAGQYF. In nucleotides, the CDR3 is TGCAGCGTTGAAGAGGGGGGTGCAGGGCAGTACTTC.

This clone has just one count. The rearrangement uses TRBV5-6 and TRBJ2-1; D call uncertain. This CDR3 is 13 amino acids long. V was cut by 6 bases and J by 3 bases, with 10 bases left in between. Germline V CDR1 and CDR2: SGHDT, YYEEEE. CDR3 sequence reads: CASNLRHYNEQFF. The CDR3 DNA sequence: TGTGCCAGCAACTTACGGCACTACAATGAGCAGTTCTTC.

The V gene is TRBV10-3, the J gene TRBJ1-5; 8 bases map to TRBD1. This CDR3 has 12 amino acids. Per the germline V gene, CDR1 is ENHRY and CDR2 is SYGVKD. J was trimmed by 4 bases and V by 10 bases; bases with no gene match: 3. CDR3 DNA: TGTGCCACGGGACAGGATAATCAGCCCCAGCATTTT. It encodes CATGQDNQPQHF.

This sequence joins TRBV14 and TRBJ1-1; maybe TRBD1 (6 bases). The CDR3 is made up of 16 amino acids. The germline V and J ends were trimmed by 4 bases and 5 bases, with 20 bases remaining between them. Per germline, CDR1 SGHDN and CDR2 FVKESK. The CDR3 region is CASSPVRARGATEAFF. The CDR3 nucleotides read TGTGCCAGCAGCCCAGTCCGGGCCAGGGGTGCGACTGAAGCTTTCTTT.

The chain combines TRBV7-2 with TRBJ1-5; 8 bases map to TRBD1. The CDR3 is 15 residues long. Germline V gives CDR1 SGHTA, CDR2 FQGNSA. V shed 1 base, J shed 7 bases, and the junction held 6 bases outside the gene matches. CDR3 nucleotides: TGTGCCAGCAGCTTAGTAGGACAGGGAAGACAGCCCCAGCATTTT. Its translation is CASSLVGQGRQPQHF.

This chain joins TRBV5-5 and TRBJ2-5; 8 bases are a match to TRBD1. The trim removed 4 bases at V and 2 bases at J, leaving 7 bases unmatched. Looked up from germline, CDR1 is SGHKS and CDR2 is YYEKEE (reference sequence). The CDR3 contains 15 residues. Written as DNA, the CDR3 is TGTGCCAGCAGCGCCTCAGGGGGCAGGCAAGAGACCCAGTACTTC. This gives the protein CASSASGGRQETQYF.

The chain employs TRBV30 and TRBJ2-1, with 8 bases identical to TRBD2. The germline V gene encodes CDR1 GTSNPN and CDR2 SVGIG (reference sequence). The CDR3 is 15 amino acids. The V and J ends lost 3 bases and 1 base, in that order; junction bases with no gene match: 5. The CDR3 is CAWSRGGRSYNEQFF. The CDR3 DNA follows: TGTGCCTGGAGCCGCGGCGGGAGGTCCTACAATGAGCAGTTCTTC. Supplemented by reference TRBV30 and TRBJ2-1, the full variable domain reads SQTIHQWPATLVQPVGSPLSLECTVEGTSNPNLYWYRQAAGRGLQLLFYSVGIGQISSEVPQNLSASRPQDRQFILSSKKLLLSDSGFYLCAWSRGGRSYNEQFFGPGTRLTVL.

The V call is TRBV15, the J call TRBJ1-4, with 7 bases aligning to TRBD1. The CDR3 consists of 18 residues. Germline V CDR1 and CDR2: LNHNV, YYDKDF (reference sequence). With V trimmed by 0 bases and J by 6 bases, 13 bases remained unmatched. The CDR3 loop is CATSRDRVRGSFYEKLFF. In nucleotides, the CDR3 is TGTGCCACCAGCAGAGATAGGGTCAGGGGGTCGTTTTATGAAAAACTGTTTTTT.

This chain joins TRBV11-2 and TRBJ2-1, with 8 bases fitting TRBD2. CDR1 and CDR2 from the germline V gene are SGHAT and FQNNGV. The CDR3 extends over 15 amino acids. V lost 3 bases to trimming and J lost 8 bases; unmatched junction nucleotides: 9. This CDR3 is CASSFGGRKFDEQFF. CDR3 nucleotide sequence: TGTGCCAGCAGCTTCGGCGGGAGGAAATTTGATGAGCAGTTCTTC.